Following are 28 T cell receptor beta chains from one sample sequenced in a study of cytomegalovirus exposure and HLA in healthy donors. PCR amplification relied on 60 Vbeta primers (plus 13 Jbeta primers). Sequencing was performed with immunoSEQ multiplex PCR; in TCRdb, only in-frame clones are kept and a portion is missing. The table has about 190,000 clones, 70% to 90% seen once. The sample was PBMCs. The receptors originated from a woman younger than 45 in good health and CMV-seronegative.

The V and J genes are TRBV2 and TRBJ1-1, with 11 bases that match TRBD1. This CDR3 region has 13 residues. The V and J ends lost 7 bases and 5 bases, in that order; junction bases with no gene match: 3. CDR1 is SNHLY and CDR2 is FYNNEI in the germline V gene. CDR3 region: CASTGQGGTEAFF. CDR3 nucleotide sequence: TGTGCCAGCACGGGACAGGGGGGGACTGAAGCTTTCTTT.

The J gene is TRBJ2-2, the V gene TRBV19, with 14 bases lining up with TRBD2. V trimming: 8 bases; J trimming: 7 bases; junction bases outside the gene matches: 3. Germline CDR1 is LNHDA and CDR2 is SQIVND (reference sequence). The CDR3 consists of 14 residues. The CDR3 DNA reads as TGTGCCAGTGGACTAGCGGGAGGAGTCGGGGAGCTGTTTTTT. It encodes CASGLAGGVGELFF.

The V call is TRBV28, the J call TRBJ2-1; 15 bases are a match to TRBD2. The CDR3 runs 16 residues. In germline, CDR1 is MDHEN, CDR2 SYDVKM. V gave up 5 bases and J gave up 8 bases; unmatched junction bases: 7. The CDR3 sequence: CASSPRTSGRVHEQFF. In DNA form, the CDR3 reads TGTGCCAGCAGTCCAAGGACTAGCGGGAGGGTACATGAGCAGTTCTTC.

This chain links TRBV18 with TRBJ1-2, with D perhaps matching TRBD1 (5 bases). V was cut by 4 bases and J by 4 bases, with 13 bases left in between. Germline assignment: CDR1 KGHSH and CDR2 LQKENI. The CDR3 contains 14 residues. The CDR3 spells CASSLPGGGYGYTF. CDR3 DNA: TGTGCCAGCTCACTTCCCGGGGGGGGCTATGGCTACACCTTC. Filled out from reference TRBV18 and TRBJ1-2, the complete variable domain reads NAGVMQNPRHLVRRRGQEARLRCSPMKGHSHVYWYRQLPEEGLKFMVYLQKENIIDESGMPKERFSAEFPKEGPSILRIQQVVRGDSAAYFCASSLPGGGYGYTFGSGTRLTVV.

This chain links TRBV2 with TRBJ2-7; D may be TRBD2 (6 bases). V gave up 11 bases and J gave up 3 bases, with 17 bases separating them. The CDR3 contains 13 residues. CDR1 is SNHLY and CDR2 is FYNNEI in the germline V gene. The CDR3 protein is CASQGGAYYEQYF. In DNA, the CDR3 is TGTGCCTCCCAGGGCGGGGCGTACTACGAGCAGTACTTC. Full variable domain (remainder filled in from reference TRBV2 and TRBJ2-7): EPEVTQTPSHQVTQMGQEVILRCVPISNHLYFYWYRQILGQKVEFLVSFYNNEISEKSEIFDDQFSVERPDGSNFTLKIRSTKLEDSAMYFCASQGGAYYEQYFGPGTRLTVT.

As DNA, the CDR3 is TGTGCCAGCAGCTTGGTGGCGGCCCAAGAGACCCAGTACTTC. This encodes CASSLVAAQETQYF. The chain has TRBV7-9 and TRBJ2-5, with D unresolved. CDR1 and CDR2 (germline): SEHNR, FQNEAQ (reference sequence). CDR3 length: 14 residues. V lost 3 bases and J lost 1, with 9 bases in between.

The CDR3: CASSDKRSPYNEQFF. The CDR3 nucleotides are TGTGCCAGCAGTGATAAGCGGAGCCCCTACAATGAGCAGTTCTTC. The chain is built from TRBV2 and TRBJ2-1; a weak D match, TRBD2 (5 bases). The germline CDR1 and CDR2 sequences are SNHLY and FYNNEI. CDR3 length equals 15 residues. Trimming took off 3 bases at V and 2 bases at J, with 11 bases between the two ends.

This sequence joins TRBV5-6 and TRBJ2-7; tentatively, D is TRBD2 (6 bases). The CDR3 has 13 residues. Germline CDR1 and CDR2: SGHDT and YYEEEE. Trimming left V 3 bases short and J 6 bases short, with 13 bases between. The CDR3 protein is CASSSYSAGEQYF. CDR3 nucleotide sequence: TGTGCCAGCAGCTCATATTCAGCGGGCGAGCAGTACTTC. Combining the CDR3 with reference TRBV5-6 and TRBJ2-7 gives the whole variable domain DAGVTQSPTHLIKTRGQQVTLRCSPKSGHDTVSWYQQALGQGPQFIFQYYEEEERQRGNFPDRFSGHQFPNYSSELNVNALLLGDSALYLCASSSYSAGEQYFGPGTRLTVT.

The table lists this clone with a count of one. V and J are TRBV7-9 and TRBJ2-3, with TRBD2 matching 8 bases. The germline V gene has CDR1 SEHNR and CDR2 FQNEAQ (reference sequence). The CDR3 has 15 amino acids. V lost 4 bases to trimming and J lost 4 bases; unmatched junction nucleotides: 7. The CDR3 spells CASSSRGGRADTQYF. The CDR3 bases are TGTGCCAGCAGCTCCCGGGGGGGCCGGGCAGATACGCAGTATTTT.

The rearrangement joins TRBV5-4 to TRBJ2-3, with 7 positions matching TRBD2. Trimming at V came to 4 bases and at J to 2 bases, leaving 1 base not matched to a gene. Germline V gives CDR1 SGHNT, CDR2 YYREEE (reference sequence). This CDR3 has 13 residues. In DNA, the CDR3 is TGTGCCAGCAGCCAGCGGGACACAGATACGCAGTATTTT. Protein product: CASSQRDTDTQYF.

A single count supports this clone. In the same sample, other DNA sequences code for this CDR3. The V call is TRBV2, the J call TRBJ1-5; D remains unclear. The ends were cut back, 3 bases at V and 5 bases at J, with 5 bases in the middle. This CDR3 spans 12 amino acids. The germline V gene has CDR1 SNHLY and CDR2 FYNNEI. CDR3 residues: CASSDRDQPQHF. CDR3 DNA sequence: TGTGCCAGCAGTGATCGAGATCAGCCCCAGCATTTT.

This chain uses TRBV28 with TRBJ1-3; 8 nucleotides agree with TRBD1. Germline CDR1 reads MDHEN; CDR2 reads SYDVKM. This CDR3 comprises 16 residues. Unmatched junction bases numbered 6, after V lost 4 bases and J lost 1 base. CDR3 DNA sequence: TGTGCCAGCAGTTCAACAGGGGGAGGTTCTGGAAACACCATATATTTT. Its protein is CASSSTGGGSGNTIYF.

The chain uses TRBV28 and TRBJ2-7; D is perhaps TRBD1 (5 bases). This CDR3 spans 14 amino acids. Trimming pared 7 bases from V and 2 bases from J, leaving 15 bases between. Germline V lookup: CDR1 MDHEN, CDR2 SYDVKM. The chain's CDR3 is CASTRGQGAYEQYF. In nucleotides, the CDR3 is TGTGCCAGCACCCGTGGGCAGGGCGCCTACGAGCAGTACTTC.

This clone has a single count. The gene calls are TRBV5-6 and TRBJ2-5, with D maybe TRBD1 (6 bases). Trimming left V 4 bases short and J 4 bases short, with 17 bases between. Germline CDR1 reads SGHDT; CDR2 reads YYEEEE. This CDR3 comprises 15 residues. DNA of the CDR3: TGTGCCAGCAGCGTGGAGAGAGCAGGGGCAGAGACCCAGTACTTC. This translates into CASSVERAGAETQYF.

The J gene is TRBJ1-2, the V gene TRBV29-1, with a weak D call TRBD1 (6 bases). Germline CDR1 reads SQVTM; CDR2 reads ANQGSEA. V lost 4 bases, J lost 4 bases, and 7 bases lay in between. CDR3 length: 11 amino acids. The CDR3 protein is CSVVRGYGYTF. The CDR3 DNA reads TGCAGCGTTGTCAGGGGCTATGGCTACACCTTC.

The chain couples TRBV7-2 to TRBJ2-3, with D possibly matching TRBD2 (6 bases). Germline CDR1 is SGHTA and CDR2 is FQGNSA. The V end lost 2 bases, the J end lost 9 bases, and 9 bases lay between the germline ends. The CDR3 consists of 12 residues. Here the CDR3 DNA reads TGTGCCAGCAGCTTACAAGGGAGGACGCAGTATTTT. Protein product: CASSLQGRTQYF.

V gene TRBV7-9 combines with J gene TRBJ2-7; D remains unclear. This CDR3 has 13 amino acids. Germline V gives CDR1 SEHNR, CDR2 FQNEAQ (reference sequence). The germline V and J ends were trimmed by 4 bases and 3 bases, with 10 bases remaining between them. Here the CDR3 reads CASSSRNSYEQYF. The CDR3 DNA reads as TGTGCCAGCAGCTCAAGGAACAGCTACGAGCAGTACTTC.

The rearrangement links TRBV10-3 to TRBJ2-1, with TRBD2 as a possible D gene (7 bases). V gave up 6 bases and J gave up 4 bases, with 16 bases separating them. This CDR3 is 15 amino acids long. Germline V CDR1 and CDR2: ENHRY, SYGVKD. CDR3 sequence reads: CAISGGRGSYNEQFF. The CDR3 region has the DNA TGTGCCATCAGCGGGGGGCGGGGGTCTTACAATGAGCAGTTCTTC.

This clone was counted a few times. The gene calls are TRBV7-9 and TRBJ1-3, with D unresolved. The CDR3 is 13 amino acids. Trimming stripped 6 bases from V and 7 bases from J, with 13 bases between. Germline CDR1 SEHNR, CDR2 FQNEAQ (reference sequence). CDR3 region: CASSSRGKNTIYF. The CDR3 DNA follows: TGTGCCAGCAGTTCCAGAGGCAAGAACACCATATATTTT. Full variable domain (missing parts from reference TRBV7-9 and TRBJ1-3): DTGVSQNPRHKITKRGQNVTFRCDPISEHNRLYWYRQTLGQGPEFLTYFQNEAQLEKSRLLSDRFSAERPKGSFSTLEIQRTEQGDSAMYLCASSSRGKNTIYFGEGSWLTVV.

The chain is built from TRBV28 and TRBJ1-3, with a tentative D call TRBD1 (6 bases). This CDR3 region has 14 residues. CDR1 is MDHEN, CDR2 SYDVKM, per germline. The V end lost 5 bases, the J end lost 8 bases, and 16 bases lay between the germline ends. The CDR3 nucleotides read TGTGCCAGCAGTCTTCTGACAGGAGCAGACACCATATATTTT. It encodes CASSLLTGADTIYF.

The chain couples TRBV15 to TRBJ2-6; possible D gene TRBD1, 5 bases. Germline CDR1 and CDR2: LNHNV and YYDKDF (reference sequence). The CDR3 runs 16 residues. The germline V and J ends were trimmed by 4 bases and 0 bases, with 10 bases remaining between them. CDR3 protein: CATSKTDSSGANVLTF. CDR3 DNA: TGTGCCACCAGCAAGACAGATTCCTCTGGGGCCAACGTCCTGACTTTC.

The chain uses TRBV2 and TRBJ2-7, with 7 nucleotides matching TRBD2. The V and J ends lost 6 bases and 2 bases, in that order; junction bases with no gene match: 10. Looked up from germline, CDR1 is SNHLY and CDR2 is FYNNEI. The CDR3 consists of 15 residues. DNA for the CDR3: TGTGCCAGCAGCCCCCGGGACTATTCTACCTACGAGCAGTACTTC. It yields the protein CASSPRDYSTYEQYF.

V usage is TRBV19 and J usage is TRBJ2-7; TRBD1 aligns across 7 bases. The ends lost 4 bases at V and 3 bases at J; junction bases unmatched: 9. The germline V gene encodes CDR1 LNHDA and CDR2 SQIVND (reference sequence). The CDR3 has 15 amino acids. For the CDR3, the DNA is TGTGCCAGTAGTAGCCCGGGACAGAGGAACTACGAGCAGTACTTC. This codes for CASSSPGQRNYEQYF.

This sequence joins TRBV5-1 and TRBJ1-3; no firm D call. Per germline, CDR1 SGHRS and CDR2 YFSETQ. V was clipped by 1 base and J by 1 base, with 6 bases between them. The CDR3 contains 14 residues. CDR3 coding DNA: TGCGCCAGCAGCTTGCAGGTTTCTGGAAACACCATATATTTT. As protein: CASSLQVSGNTIYF.

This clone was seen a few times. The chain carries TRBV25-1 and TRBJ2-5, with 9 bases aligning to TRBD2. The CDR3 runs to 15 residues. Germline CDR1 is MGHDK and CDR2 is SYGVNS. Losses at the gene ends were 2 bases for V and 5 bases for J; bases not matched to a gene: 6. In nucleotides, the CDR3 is TGTGCCAGCAGTGAAATGGCGGGGGGGCTTGAGACCCAGTACTTC. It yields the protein CASSEMAGGLETQYF.

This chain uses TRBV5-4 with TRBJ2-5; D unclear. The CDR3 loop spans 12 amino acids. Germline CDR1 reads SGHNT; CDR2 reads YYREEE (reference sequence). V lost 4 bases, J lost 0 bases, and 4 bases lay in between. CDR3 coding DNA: TGTGCCAGCAGCCAGAACCAAGAGACCCAGTACTTC. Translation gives CASSQNQETQYF.

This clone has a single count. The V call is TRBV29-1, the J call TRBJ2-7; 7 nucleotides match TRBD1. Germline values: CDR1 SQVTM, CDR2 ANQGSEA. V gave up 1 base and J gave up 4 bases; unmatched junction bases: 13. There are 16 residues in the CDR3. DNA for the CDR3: TGCAGCGTTGAAGGGTCTTTTGGGCGACAGGGTTACGAGCAGTACTTC. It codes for CSVEGSFGRQGYEQYF.

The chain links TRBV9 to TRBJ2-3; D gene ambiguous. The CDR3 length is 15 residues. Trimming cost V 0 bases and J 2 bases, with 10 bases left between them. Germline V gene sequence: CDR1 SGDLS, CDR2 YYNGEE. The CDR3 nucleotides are TGTGCCAGCAGCGTAGCCCCGGTTAACACAGATACGCAGTATTTT. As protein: CASSVAPVNTDTQYF.